This section outlines one T cell receptor (beta chain) sequence together with its context. Losses at the gene ends were 3 bases for V and 9 bases for J; bases not matched to a gene: 9. The germline V gene has CDR1 MNHEY and CDR2 SVGAGI. The CDR3 runs to 15 residues. These data are taken from a study of blood T cell repertoires in COVID-19. The table came from immunoSEQ multiplex PCR; TCRdb's copy has only in-frame clones and leaves some out. This sample has 250,000 or so clones, with roughly nine tenths found just once. The V and J genes are TRBV6-5 and TRBJ2-1; 9 bases match TRBD2. The sequence was obtained from a woman aged 40 to 50 who had recovered from COVID-19. Input material: peripheral blood. The CDR3 DNA sequence: TGTGCCAGCAGTTATCTGCTAGCGGGAATGGGTGAGCAGTTCTTC. Amino acids: CASSYLLAGMGEQFF.